These 32 T cell receptor beta chains share one sample of origin, sequenced in a study of cytomegalovirus exposure and HLA in healthy donors. Primers for the PCR totalled 60 Vbeta and 13 Jbeta. The table came from immunoSEQ multiplex PCR; TCRdb's copy has only in-frame clones and leaves some out. The sample has 240,000 or so clones, 82% seen once. The specimen sequenced was PBMCs. These receptor sequences come from a woman between 35 and 50 years old in good health and CMV-seropositive.

V is TRBV5-1 and J is TRBJ1-6; perhaps TRBD1 as D (6 bases). The CDR3 loop spans 14 amino acids. Germline assignment: CDR1 SGHRS and CDR2 YFSETQ. The V and J ends lost 1 base and 8 bases respectively, with 10 bases between them. In nucleotides, the CDR3 is TGCGCCAGCAGCTTGACAGGGAAGGATTCACCCCTCCACTTT. Protein product: CASSLTGKDSPLHF.

This clone showed up just once. This sample also contains other DNA sequences that code for the same CDR3. V and J are TRBV19 and TRBJ1-5; 8 nucleotides match TRBD1. The germline V gene has CDR1 LNHDA and CDR2 SQIVND (reference sequence). J was trimmed by 7 bases and V by 3 bases; bases with no gene match: 8. The CDR3 has 15 residues. The CDR3 DNA reads as TGTGCCAGTAGTATTGGTCAGGGGGCAGGACAGCCCCAGCATTTT. This translates into CASSIGQGAGQPQHF.

This clone was observed a single time. The V call is TRBV7-8, the J call TRBJ2-5; 9 positions match TRBD1. The end of the DNA fits TRBJ2-7 better, so the J call may be wrong. The CDR3 spans 15 residues. Per germline, CDR1 SGHVS and CDR2 FQNEAQ. CDR3 sequence reads: CASSSTGGATYEQYF. The CDR3 DNA is TGTGCCAGCAGCTCTACAGGGGGCGCTACGTACGAGCAGTACTTC.

The rearrangement joins TRBV7-2 to TRBJ1-6, with 8 bases identical to TRBD1. V lost 7 bases to trimming and J lost 9 bases; unmatched junction nucleotides: 8. The germline V gene has CDR1 SGHTA and CDR2 FQGNSA. The CDR3 has 14 residues. The CDR3 here is CASTRTGPSSPLHF. In nucleotides, the CDR3 is TGTGCCAGCACCAGGACAGGGCCCAGTTCACCCCTCCACTTT.

The CDR3 sequence: CALGLGNTEAFF. The DNA of the CDR3 is TGTGCTTTAGGACTGGGGAACACTGAAGCTTTCTTT. The rearrangement joins TRBV30 to TRBJ1-1; D is uncertain. CDR3 length: 12 residues. Germline V lookup: CDR1 GTSNPN, CDR2 SVGIG (reference sequence). Variable domain in full (rest from reference TRBV30 and TRBJ1-1): SQTIHQWPATLVQPVGSPLSLECTVEGTSNPNLYWYRQAAGRGLQLLFYSVGIGQISSEVPQNLSASRPQDRQFILSSKKLLLSDSGFYLCALGLGNTEAFFGQGTRLTVV.

This clone appeared a few times. The V call is TRBV7-9, the J call TRBJ2-7; D may be TRBD1 (5 bases). The V gene's germline CDR1 is SEHNR and CDR2 FQNEAQ (reference sequence). V was clipped by 5 bases and J by 6 bases, with 11 bases between them. CDR3 size: 12 residues. The DNA of the CDR3 is TGTGCCAGCAGCCTGGGGCTGGGCGAGCAGTACTTC. Amino acid sequence: CASSLGLGEQYF. The whole variable domain, filled in from reference TRBV7-9 and TRBJ2-7, reads DTGVSQNPRHKITKRGQNVTFRCDPISEHNRLYWYRQTLGQGPEFLTYFQNEAQLEKSRLLSDRFSAERPKGSFSTLEIQRTEQGDSAMYLCASSLGLGEQYFGPGTRLTVT.

J is TRBJ1-3 and V is TRBV7-2; the match to TRBD1 covers 7 bases. The CDR3 length is 15 residues. Germline-derived CDR1 and CDR2 are SGHTA and FQGNSA. V lost 1 base and J lost 4; bases outside the gene matches: 4. The DNA for the CDR3 is TGTGCCAGCAGCTTAGTGACAGGGTTGGGAAACACCATATATTTT. As protein: CASSLVTGLGNTIYF.

The chain carries TRBV14 and TRBJ2-1; 9 nucleotides match TRBD1. Germline V gene sequence: CDR1 SGHDN, CDR2 FVKESK. The J segment lost 2 bases and the V segment lost 5 bases, leaving 4 bases of the junction unmatched. The CDR3 runs to 15 residues. CDR3 residues: CASSSGTGTYNEQFF. The DNA for the CDR3 is TGTGCCAGCAGCTCCGGGACAGGGACCTACAATGAGCAGTTCTTC. Supplemented by reference TRBV14 and TRBJ2-1, the full variable domain reads EAGVTQFPSHSVIEKGQTVTLRCDPISGHDNLYWYRRVMGKEIKFLLHFVKESKQDESGMPNNRFLAERTGGTYSTLKVQPAELEDSGVYFCASSSGTGTYNEQFFGPGTRLTVL.

Written as DNA, the CDR3 is TGTGCCAGCAGTTTTGACAGGGACTTTCCTGAAGCTTTCTTT. Translating gives CASSFDRDFPEAFF. This chain uses TRBV27 with TRBJ1-1; 7 nucleotides match TRBD1. The CDR3 is 14 residues long. The V gene end was trimmed by 3 bases and the J gene end by 6 bases; junction bases not matched to a gene: 7. Germline V gene sequence: CDR1 MNHEY, CDR2 SMNVEV (reference sequence).

V usage is TRBV4-3 and J usage is TRBJ1-2; 8 bases align to TRBD1. This CDR3 contains 13 residues. Germline V gene lookup returns CDR1 LGHNA and CDR2 YSLEER. Trimming at V came to 3 bases and at J to 8 bases, leaving 5 bases not matched to a gene. CDR3: CASSQDRAGGYTF. In DNA form, the CDR3 reads TGCGCCAGCAGCCAGGACAGGGCGGGGGGCTACACCTTC.

The genes are TRBV11-2 and TRBJ2-1; D ambiguous. The CDR3 covers 13 residues. Per the germline V gene, CDR1 is SGHAT and CDR2 is FQNNGV. Deletions cut 5 bases from V and 1 base from J, with 6 bases between. The CDR3 DNA reads TGTGCCAGCAGCCCGTCGTCCTACAATGAGCAGTTCTTC. It is translated as CASSPSSYNEQFF.

This clone was seen a few times. The gene calls are TRBV7-7 and TRBJ2-7; 8 bases match TRBD2. Germline CDR1 reads SSHAT; CDR2 reads FNYEAQ (reference sequence). The CDR3 is 16 amino acids. V lost 4 bases to trimming and J lost 2 bases; unmatched junction nucleotides: 10. CDR3 loop: CASSSRRGVTTYEQYF. CDR3 in DNA: TGTGCCAGCAGCTCGAGGCGGGGGGTTACGACCTACGAGCAGTACTTC. The complete variable domain, with remaining parts taken from reference TRBV7-7 and TRBJ2-7, reads GAGVSQSPRYKVTKRGQDVTLRCDPISSHATLYWYQQALGQGPEFLTYFNYEAQPDKSGLPSDRFSAERPEGSISTLTIQRTEQRDSAMYRCASSSRRGVTTYEQYFGPGTRLTVT.

The CDR3 DNA is TGTGCCACCAGCAGAGCAACGCTCCACGGACAGGGAACTCTTAGCAATCAGCCCCAGCATTTT. This encodes CATSRATLHGQGTLSNQPQHF. The rearrangement joins TRBV15 to TRBJ1-5; 8 bases are a match to TRBD1. Germline V CDR1 and CDR2: LNHNV, YYDKDF (reference sequence). Trimming removed 1 base from V and 0 bases from J; junction bases left unmatched: 17. CDR3 size: 21 residues.

This clone was observed a single time. The rearrangement joins TRBV4-1 to TRBJ2-7; D may be TRBD2 (5 bases). Germline assignment: CDR1 MGHRA and CDR2 YSYEKL. The CDR3 is made up of 18 amino acids. V lost 3 bases, J lost 0 bases, and 21 bases lay in between. CDR3 amino acids: CASSHDPGLLGSSYEQYF. CDR3 bases: TGCGCCAGCAGCCATGATCCAGGACTGTTGGGGAGCTCCTACGAGCAGTACTTC.

The chain uses TRBV10-3 and TRBJ1-5, with 7 positions matching TRBD1. The germline V gene encodes CDR1 ENHRY and CDR2 SYGVKD. This CDR3 contains 14 residues. Trimming at V came to 5 bases and at J to 1 base, leaving 2 bases not matched to a gene. The CDR3 spells CAISSDRSNQPQHF. Written as DNA, the CDR3 is TGTGCCATCAGTTCGGACAGGAGCAATCAGCCCCAGCATTTT.

This clone was picked up one time. The chain combines TRBV11-3 with TRBJ1-2; 7 bases agree with TRBD1. The CDR3 is 12 residues long. CDR1 and CDR2 from the germline V gene are SGHNT and YENEEA. V shed 3 bases and J 8 bases; nucleotides not matched to a gene: 3. CDR3 region: CASSFDRDGYTF. CDR3 DNA: TGTGCCAGCAGCTTTGACAGGGACGGCTACACCTTC. Drawing the rest from reference TRBV11-3 and TRBJ1-2, the complete variable domain is EAGVVQSPRYKIIEKKQPVAFWCNPISGHNTLYWYLQNLGQGPELLIRYENEEAVDDSQLPKDRFSAERLKGVDSTLKIQPAELGDSAVYLCASSFDRDGYTFGSGTRLTVV.

Comments on this clone: This CDR3 is also generated by other DNA sequences in the sample. The CDR3 region has the DNA TGCGCCAGCAGCTTCCGGGGTACAGATACGCAGTATTTT. The encoded protein is CASSFRGTDTQYF. This chain uses TRBV5-1 with TRBJ2-3; D is possibly TRBD2 (5 bases). The germline V gene encodes CDR1 SGHRS and CDR2 YFSETQ. Trimming cost V 2 bases and J 3 bases, with 7 bases left between them. This CDR3 spans 13 amino acids.

V usage is TRBV2 and J usage is TRBJ2-6, with TRBD1 matching 9 bases. Germline trimming cut 11 bases from V and 0 bases from J; bases unmatched to any gene: 8. Germline CDR1 reads SNHLY; CDR2 reads FYNNEI. This CDR3 region has 16 residues. CDR3 sequence reads: CARRTGALSGANVLTF. The DNA of the CDR3 is TGTGCCCGCCGGACAGGGGCGCTCTCTGGGGCCAACGTCCTGACTTTC.

A single count supports this clone. The gene calls are TRBV29-1 and TRBJ1-2; TRBD1 aligns across 10 bases. Germline CDR1 SQVTM, CDR2 ANQGSEA. Unmatched junction bases numbered 5, after V lost 4 bases and J lost 6 bases. The CDR3 consists of 13 residues. DNA of the CDR3: TGCAGCGTTGGACAGGGGACAGGGGATGGCTACACCTTC. It translates to CSVGQGTGDGYTF.

The chain combines TRBV28 with TRBJ1-2; D is unresolved. Germline CDR1 reads MDHEN; CDR2 reads SYDVKM. The CDR3 runs to 15 residues. The V and J ends lost 2 bases and 4 bases respectively, with 14 bases between them. The CDR3 DNA reads as TGTGCCAGCAGTTTAGAGGCGGGCGTGAGCTATGGCTACACCTTC. This gives the protein CASSLEAGVSYGYTF.

This chain links TRBV7-9 with TRBJ2-1; TRBD2 agrees at 9 bases. The CDR3 covers 15 residues. CDR1 is SEHNR, CDR2 FQNEAQ, per germline (reference sequence). V gave up 4 bases and J gave up 5 bases; unmatched junction bases: 6. The CDR3 nucleotides read TGTGCCAGCAGCTCCAGCGGGGGGATGCACAATGAGCAGTTCTTC. Protein product: CASSSSGGMHNEQFF.

The V gene is TRBV11-3, the J gene TRBJ2-2; a weak D match, TRBD1 (6 bases). Trimming cost V 3 bases and J 3 bases, with 14 bases left between them. This CDR3 is 16 amino acids long. Germline V CDR1 and CDR2: SGHNT, YENEEA. CDR3 sequence: CASSFDSGEYTGELFF. The CDR3 nucleotides read TGTGCCAGCAGCTTCGATTCAGGGGAGTACACCGGGGAGCTGTTTTTT.

Worth noting for this clone: Other DNA sequences in this specimen translate into the identical CDR3. The chain joins TRBV5-1 to TRBJ2-7; 12 bases map to TRBD1. The trim removed 0 bases at V and 6 bases at J, leaving 4 bases unmatched. Germline assignment: CDR1 SGHRS and CDR2 YFSETQ. CDR3 size: 15 residues. The CDR3 region has the DNA TGCGCCAGCAGCTTGGGGGGGACAGGGGGCCGCGAGCAGTACTTC. It yields the protein CASSLGGTGGREQYF.

The CDR3 DNA follows: TGCGCCAGCAGCCCATCGACTAGCGGGGGGGCACATGAGCAGTTCTTC. Its translation: CASSPSTSGGAHEQFF. The V and J genes are TRBV5-1 and TRBJ2-1, with 14 bases lining up with TRBD2. CDR1 and CDR2 (germline): SGHRS, YFSETQ. J gave up 8 bases and V 4 bases, and 8 bases lay outside the gene matches. The CDR3 covers 16 residues.

The chain joins TRBV7-9 to TRBJ2-3; 11 bases are a match to TRBD1. Trimming cost V 5 bases and J 4 bases; bases outside gene matches: 5. The CDR3 contains 15 residues. CDR1 is SEHNR, CDR2 FQNEAQ, per germline (reference sequence). CDR3 nucleotide sequence: TGTGCCAGCAGCGACAGGGACAGGGGGGCAGATACGCAGTATTTT. Translation gives CASSDRDRGADTQYF.

This chain uses TRBV29-1 with TRBJ1-1, with D maybe TRBD1 (6 bases). With 4 bases removed from V and 8 bases from J, the gap between germline ends came to 14 bases. Per the germline V gene, CDR1 is SQVTM and CDR2 is ANQGSEA. The CDR3 spans 12 residues. The CDR3 coding sequence is TGCAGCGTTGTGGTGGGGGGGGGCGAAGCTTTCTTT. Its translation is CSVVVGGGEAFF.

The chain employs TRBV5-4 and TRBJ2-2; TRBD1 agrees at 7 bases. The V gene end was trimmed by 2 bases and the J gene end by 5 bases; junction bases not matched to a gene: 3. Germline V gives CDR1 SGHNT, CDR2 YYREEE (reference sequence). The CDR3 consists of 14 residues. The CDR3: CASSFDRATGELFF. In DNA form, the CDR3 reads TGTGCCAGCAGCTTTGACAGGGCGACCGGGGAGCTGTTTTTT.

This clone has only one observation. The V call is TRBV7-2, the J call TRBJ2-7; 13 bases line up with TRBD2. The V and J ends lost 5 bases and 3 bases, in that order; junction bases with no gene match: 4. CDR3 length: 15 residues. Germline assignment: CDR1 SGHTA and CDR2 FQGNSA. The CDR3 region has the DNA TGTGCCAGCAGCCTCACTAGCGGGAGGGACTACGAGCAGTACTTC. Translated, it gives CASSLTSGRDYEQYF.

The chain recombines TRBV6-5 with TRBJ1-2; 7 bases map to TRBD1. Germline CDR1 reads MNHEY; CDR2 reads SVGAGI. The J segment lost 4 bases and the V segment lost 7 bases, leaving 9 bases of the junction unmatched. The CDR3 runs to 14 residues. CDR3 DNA: TGTGCCAGCACCTTGGGCAGGGGGGTCTATGGCTACACCTTC. Encoded protein: CASTLGRGVYGYTF.

Only one count was recorded for this clone. The V gene is TRBV19, the J gene TRBJ1-5, with 8 bases that match TRBD1. Unmatched junction bases numbered 14, after V lost 6 bases and J lost 7 bases. Germline assignment: CDR1 LNHDA and CDR2 SQIVND (reference sequence). This CDR3 is built from 16 residues. CDR3 nucleotides: TGTGCCAGTAGGGGTGGTGAGGGACAGGTATTGCAGCCCCAGCATTTT. Encoded protein: CASRGGEGQVLQPQHF.

The chain combines TRBV4-2 with TRBJ1-1; no reliable D call. Germline V gene data show CDR1 as LGHNA and CDR2 as YNFKEQ. The CDR3 runs to 16 residues. Trimming took off 1 base at V and 5 bases at J, with 17 bases between the two ends. The CDR3 protein is CASSQGSGGGRTEAFF. The CDR3 DNA sequence: TGTGCCAGCAGCCAAGGGTCCGGTGGAGGCCGGACTGAAGCTTTCTTT.

This clone came up once. The gene calls are TRBV7-2 and TRBJ2-5, with 7 bases aligning to TRBD2. V lost 6 bases, J lost 9 bases, and 13 bases stayed unmatched. Germline loops: CDR1 SGHTA, CDR2 FQGNSA. The CDR3 length is 14 residues. CDR3 protein: CASSPPGPRGAQYF. DNA of the CDR3: TGTGCCAGCAGTCCCCCGGGGCCCCGGGGGGCCCAGTACTTC.